This TCR beta chain was sequenced in a study of T cell responses to AZD1222 COVID-19 vaccine. Libraries were prepared by immunoSEQ multiplex PCR; TCRdb keeps only in-frame clonotypes and omits some of them. The profile shows approximately 150,000 clones, around 84% of them singletons. V was trimmed by 2 bases and J by 9 bases, leaving 14 bases between them. CDR1 WNHNN and CDR2 SYGVQD come from the germline V gene (reference sequence). CDR3 length: 14 residues. The rearrangement uses TRBV10-1 and TRBJ2-1, with a possible D match to TRBD2 (5 bases). This TCR came from an adult who received the AZD1222 COVID-19 vaccine. The sample in question was peripheral blood, obtained 28 days after the second AZD1222 dose. The CDR3 sequence: CASSEERWGAEQFF. Here the CDR3 DNA reads TGCGCCAGCAGTGAGGAGCGGTGGGGTGCTGAGCAGTTCTTC.